These 18 T cell receptor beta chains were all obtained from the same sample, sequenced in a study of T cell changes during pregnancy in multiple sclerosis. Assay: immunoSEQ multiplex PCR; the TCRdb copy retains only in-frame clones and omits some. The sample has approximately 66,000 clones; 91% are singletons. The starting material was CD8+ T cells from peripheral blood mononuclear cells, obtained before pregnancy. These receptors all stem from a female donor with multiple sclerosis, enrolled in a pregnancy study.

V gene TRBV15 combines with J gene TRBJ2-1, with 12 nucleotides matching TRBD2. The V gene end was trimmed by 0 bases and the J gene end by 4 bases; junction bases not matched to a gene: 7. Germline assignment: CDR1 LNHNV and CDR2 YYDKDF (reference sequence). The CDR3 totals 18 residues. CDR3 sequence reads: CATSRELASGGGYNEQFF. The CDR3 DNA is TGTGCCACCAGCAGAGAGTTAGCTAGCGGGGGGGGATACAATGAGCAGTTCTTC.

The chain uses TRBV19 and TRBJ1-1, with a weak D call TRBD1 (6 bases). The CDR3 contains 13 residues. Germline CDR1 is LNHDA and CDR2 is SQIVND (reference sequence). The CDR3 spells CASRGGAYTEAFF. The CDR3 DNA sequence: TGTGCAAGCAGGGGAGGGGCATACACTGAAGCTTTCTTT. Full variable domain (rest looked up from reference TRBV19 and TRBJ1-1): DGGITQSPKYLFRKEGQNVTLSCEQNLNHDAMYWYRQDPGQGLRLIYYSQIVNDFQKGDIAEGYSVSREKKESFPLTVTSAQKNPTAFYLCASRGGAYTEAFFGQGTRLTVV.

The chain joins TRBV11-2 to TRBJ2-2, with D possibly being TRBD2 (7 bases). From germline, CDR1 is SGHAT and CDR2 FQNNGV. The CDR3 has 16 amino acids. Trimming pared 1 base from V and 6 bases from J, leaving 15 bases between. In DNA, the CDR3 is TGTGCCAGCAGCTTAGGGGGGGGGCGACTTGCCGGGGAGCTGTTTTTT. It yields the protein CASSLGGGRLAGELFF.

CDR3 loop: CASSPPDGSGANVLTF. The CDR3 DNA reads TGTGCCAGCTCACCACCTGACGGGTCTGGGGCCAACGTCCTGACTTTC. The chain carries TRBV18 and TRBJ2-6, with unresolved D. CDR3 length: 16 amino acids. V lost 0 bases, J lost 1 base, and 7 bases lay in between. Per germline, CDR1 KGHSH and CDR2 LQKENI. Complete variable domain (other parts from reference TRBV18 and TRBJ2-6): NAGVMQNPRHLVRRRGQEARLRCSPMKGHSHVYWYRQLPEEGLKFMVYLQKENIIDESGMPKERFSAEFPKEGPSILRIQQVVRGDSAAYFCASSPPDGSGANVLTFGAGSRLTVL.

The chain couples TRBV6-6 to TRBJ1-1; no firm D call. Germline CDR1 MNHNY, CDR2 SVGAGI (reference sequence). Trimming shortened V by 2 bases and J by 4 bases, and 11 bases separated the two germline ends. The CDR3 loop spans 14 amino acids. In DNA form, the CDR3 reads TGTGCCAGCAGTTACCAACTGGAGGGCACTGAAGCTTTCTTT. Translation gives CASSYQLEGTEAFF.

The V and J genes are TRBV6-5 and TRBJ2-2; 13 bases map to TRBD2. The germline V gene encodes CDR1 MNHEY and CDR2 SVGAGI. J gave up 9 bases and V 5 bases, and 3 bases lay outside the gene matches. This CDR3 has 14 residues. CDR3 sequence reads: CASSALAGGWELFF. The CDR3 nucleotides read TGTGCCAGCAGTGCACTAGCGGGGGGGTGGGAGCTGTTTTTT.

This rearrangement joins TRBV27 to TRBJ2-7; perhaps TRBD2 as D (7 bases). The CDR3 covers 15 residues. V lost 5 bases and J 6 bases, leaving 20 bases between the germline ends. CDR1 MNHEY and CDR2 SMNVEV come from the germline V gene (reference sequence). CDR3 sequence reads: CASSPSAGAAPEQYF. CDR3 DNA sequence: TGTGCCAGCAGTCCTTCCGCGGGGGCGGCGCCCGAGCAGTACTTC.

V and J are TRBV6-4 and TRBJ1-6; tentatively, D is TRBD1 (5 bases). Germline assignment: CDR1 MRHNA and CDR2 SNTAGT. The V end lost 4 bases, the J end lost 9 bases, and 16 bases lay between the germline ends. This CDR3 region has 15 residues. CDR3 DNA sequence: TGTGCCAGCAGTGGAACAAGGGGCAAATCTTCACCCCTCCACTTT. Encoded protein: CASSGTRGKSSPLHF.

The chain combines TRBV27 with TRBJ2-3; D remains ambiguous. The CDR3 length is 13 residues. CDR1 MNHEY and CDR2 SMNVEV come from the germline V gene (reference sequence). The ends were cut back, 6 bases at V and 2 bases at J, with 9 bases in the middle. CDR3 nucleotide sequence: TGTGCCAGCAGGGAGCAGAACACAGATACGCAGTATTTT. This sequence encodes CASREQNTDTQYF.

The chain recombines TRBV2 with TRBJ2-2; TRBD1 aligns across 10 bases. This CDR3 region has 17 residues. V dropped 3 bases and J dropped 5; count of bases not matched to a gene: 9. Germline CDR1 is SNHLY and CDR2 is FYNNEI. The DNA for the CDR3 is TGTGCCAGCAGTGATCCTCGGGGGACAGGGGATACCGGGGAGCTGTTTTTT. The encoded protein is CASSDPRGTGDTGELFF.

For the CDR3, the DNA is TGTGCCAGCAGCTTGTACGACAGATTCTATGGCTACACCTTC. This codes for CASSLYDRFYGYTF. This chain joins TRBV5-5 and TRBJ1-2, with TRBD1 as a possible D gene (5 bases). V gave up 1 base and J gave up 4 bases, with 11 bases separating them. CDR3 length: 14 amino acids. Germline V CDR1 and CDR2: SGHKS, YYEKEE (reference sequence).

The chain joins TRBV27 to TRBJ2-3; 7 bases agree with TRBD2. Germline V lookup: CDR1 MNHEY, CDR2 SMNVEV (reference sequence). This CDR3 spans 12 amino acids. V shed 6 bases and J 5 bases; nucleotides not matched to a gene: 2. The CDR3 loop is CASRPGGDTQYF. CDR3 sequence (DNA): TGTGCCAGCAGACCGGGGGGAGATACGCAGTATTTT.

The chain carries TRBV28 and TRBJ2-2; 10 bases match TRBD1. V trimming: 7 bases; J trimming: 5 bases; junction bases outside the gene matches: 10. This CDR3 contains 16 residues. Germline CDR1 reads MDHEN; CDR2 reads SYDVKM. Here the CDR3 reads CASTPSGTGVTGELFF. The CDR3 coding sequence is TGTGCCAGCACCCCATCTGGGACAGGGGTGACCGGGGAGCTGTTTTTT.

The chain has TRBV13 and TRBJ1-1; weak D call: TRBD1 (6 bases). This CDR3 contains 13 residues. The germline V gene has CDR1 PRHDT and CDR2 FYEKMQ (reference sequence). The V and J ends lost 5 bases and 5 bases respectively, with 12 bases between them. CDR3 loop: CASSTDRNTEAFF. The CDR3 bases are TGTGCCAGCAGCACCGACAGGAATACTGAAGCTTTCTTT.

This chain links TRBV2 with TRBJ1-3; D is perhaps TRBD1 (6 bases). The CDR3 spans 14 residues. The V end lost 6 bases, the J end lost 3 bases, and 12 bases lay between the germline ends. The germline V gene encodes CDR1 SNHLY and CDR2 FYNNEI. Here the CDR3 reads CASRIRGSGNTIYF. DNA for the CDR3: TGTGCCAGCAGGATCAGGGGTAGTGGAAACACCATATATTTT.

The J gene is TRBJ2-2, the V gene TRBV6-6; D may be TRBD2 (7 bases). V was clipped by 8 bases and J by 2 bases, with 15 bases between them. CDR1 is MNHNY and CDR2 is SVGAGI in the germline V gene (reference sequence). The CDR3 covers 15 residues. The CDR3 DNA reads TGTGCCAGCTTTGGGGGGGGGCCTAACACCGGGGAGCTGTTTTTT. Its translation: CASFGGGPNTGELFF.

This chain uses TRBV9 with TRBJ2-5; 9 bases are a match to TRBD2. Germline lookup yields CDR1 SGDLS and CDR2 YYNGEE. The junction had 7 bases not matched to a gene; V was cut back by 2 bases and J by 5 bases. This CDR3 has 15 amino acids. The CDR3 reads CASSVGGGGRETQYF. CDR3 coding DNA: TGTGCCAGCAGCGTTGGCGGGGGGGGCCGGGAGACCCAGTACTTC.

The V and J genes are TRBV12-5 and TRBJ1-3; D perhaps matches TRBD1 (5 bases). The CDR3 is 18 amino acids. V was shortened by 3 bases and J by 1 base, with 19 bases between the two germline ends. The germline CDR1 and CDR2 sequences are LGHNT and FRNRAP. The CDR3 nucleotides read TGTGCTAGTGGTTTCAAGGTCGGAGCCGGACATTCTGGAAACACCATATATTTT. It yields the protein CASGFKVGAGHSGNTIYF. Using reference TRBV12-5 and TRBJ1-3 for the parts outside the CDR3, the full variable domain is DARVTQTPRHKVTEMGQEVTMRCQPILGHNTVFWYRQTMMQGLELLAYFRNRAPLDDSGMPKDRFSAEMPDATLATLKIQPSEPRDSAVYFCASGFKVGAGHSGNTIYFGEGSWLTVV.